The 29 T cell receptor beta chains listed next were all sequenced from one sample in a study of CD8+ T cells in alopecia areata. RNA extraction and reverse transcription yielded cDNA as sequencing template. Here immunoSEQ multiplex PCR was the method, and the copy in TCRdb shows in-frame clones only, minus some. The profile covers fewer than 250,000 clones, with 50% to 70% appearing a single time and approximately 0.44% taken by the ten largest. Sample: CD4+ T cells sorted from blood, taken at week 0. The receptors were gathered from a human donor with alopecia areata.

The chain combines TRBV30 with TRBJ2-7, with 7 bases that match TRBD1. Trimming took 4 bases from V and 2 from J; bases not matched to a gene: 2. CDR3 length: 12 residues. Germline-derived CDR1 and CDR2 are GTSNPN and SVGIG (reference sequence). CDR3 amino acids: CAWMGQPYEQYF. CDR3 nucleotide sequence: TGTGCCTGGATGGGACAGCCCTACGAGCAGTACTTC.

The chain links TRBV6-6 to TRBJ1-6; perhaps TRBD1 as D (5 bases). The V end lost 6 bases, the J end lost 10 bases, and 13 bases lay between the germline ends. The CDR3 is 13 amino acids. Per the germline V gene, CDR1 is MNHNY and CDR2 is SVGAGI (reference sequence). CDR3 DNA sequence: TGTGCCAGCAGCCTCGGGGGGGTATCACCCCTCCACTTT. This gives the protein CASSLGGVSPLHF.

The chain joins TRBV6-5 to TRBJ2-7; 8 positions match TRBD2. The CDR3 runs to 14 residues. Germline V gene data show CDR1 as MNHEY and CDR2 as SVGAGI. V dropped 6 bases and J dropped 3; count of bases not matched to a gene: 7. CDR3 sequence reads: CASRRAGVSYEQYF. Written as DNA, the CDR3 is TGTGCCAGCAGACGAGCGGGAGTGAGCTACGAGCAGTACTTC.

This chain joins TRBV27 and TRBJ1-5; 10 bases align to TRBD1. Germline values: CDR1 MNHEY, CDR2 SMNVEV (reference sequence). The CDR3 covers 16 residues. J gave up 4 bases and V 2 bases, and 5 bases lay outside the gene matches. For the CDR3, the DNA is TGTGCCAGCAGTTTAAAGCGGGACAGGGGAAATCAGCCCCAGCATTTT. Its protein is CASSLKRDRGNQPQHF.

CDR3: CASSSLGQYQETQYF. DNA for the CDR3: TGTGCCAGTAGTAGCCTTGGACAGTACCAAGAGACCCAGTACTTC. The chain couples TRBV19 to TRBJ2-5; tentative D call: TRBD1 (6 bases). This CDR3 comprises 15 residues. The V gene lost 4 bases and the J gene lost 0 bases, with 12 bases spanning the gap. Germline V gene lookup returns CDR1 LNHDA and CDR2 SQIVND (reference sequence).

The chain carries TRBV19 and TRBJ1-2; D ambiguous. The CDR3 loop spans 13 amino acids. CDR1 is LNHDA and CDR2 is SQIVND in the germline V gene (reference sequence). V shed 3 bases and J shed 6 bases, with 11 bases lying between them. The CDR3 sequence: CASSIGLKNGYTF. CDR3 DNA: TGTGCCAGTAGTATTGGCTTAAAGAATGGCTACACCTTC. Variable domain in full (rest from reference TRBV19 and TRBJ1-2): DGGITQSPKYLFRKEGQNVTLSCEQNLNHDAMYWYRQDPGQGLRLIYYSQIVNDFQKGDIAEGYSVSREKKESFPLTVTSAQKNPTAFYLCASSIGLKNGYTFGSGTRLTVV.

There are a few counts of this clone. V is TRBV5-1 and J is TRBJ2-3; D unclear. Trimming shortened V by 0 bases and J by 3 bases, and 11 bases separated the two germline ends. Germline V lookup: CDR1 SGHRS, CDR2 YFSETQ. The CDR3 length is 15 residues. The CDR3 bases are TGCGCCAGCAGCTTGGATGGGCCGGTGACAGATACGCAGTATTTT. Its translation is CASSLDGPVTDTQYF.

The chain carries TRBV7-3 and TRBJ2-1, with D unresolved. V lost 3 bases and J 4 bases, leaving 7 bases between the germline ends. CDR3 length: 13 amino acids. Germline CDR1 reads SGHTA; CDR2 reads FQGTGA. CDR3 amino acids: CASSFEQYNEQFF. In DNA form, the CDR3 reads TGTGCCAGCAGCTTTGAACAGTACAATGAGCAGTTCTTC.

The chain combines TRBV27 with TRBJ2-1, with D tentatively TRBD2 (6 bases). The CDR3 sequence is 12 residues long. Germline-derived CDR1 and CDR2 are MNHEY and SMNVEV (reference sequence). Trimming pared 4 bases from V and 12 bases from J, leaving 13 bases between. The CDR3 reads CASSSLAKGQFF. The DNA of the CDR3 is TGTGCCAGCAGTTCGCTAGCGAAAGGGCAGTTCTTC.

The V call is TRBV10-1, the J call TRBJ2-1; D gene uncertain. V lost 1 base, J lost 5 bases, and 6 bases lay in between. The germline V gene encodes CDR1 WNHNN and CDR2 SYGVQD (reference sequence). The CDR3 is 13 residues long. CDR3 sequence: CASSELGHNEQFF. The DNA for the CDR3 is TGCGCCAGCAGTGAGTTAGGGCACAATGAGCAGTTCTTC.

The chain couples TRBV29-1 to TRBJ1-6, with D hard to call. Germline V gene sequence: CDR1 SQVTM, CDR2 ANQGSEA. The CDR3 totals 13 residues. The V end was cut by 5 bases, the J end by 10 bases, with 15 bases between. For the CDR3, the DNA is TGCAGCGTTCAGGTCTTCTCGGAATCACCCCTCCACTTT. Its translation is CSVQVFSESPLHF.

This clone has just a few counts. The chain links TRBV7-2 to TRBJ2-5; weak D call: TRBD2 (5 bases). V was shortened by 4 bases and J by 0 bases, with 21 bases between the two germline ends. This CDR3 has 18 amino acids. Per the germline V gene, CDR1 is SGHTA and CDR2 is FQGNSA. The CDR3 region is CASSSKYGLGLYQETQYF. CDR3 DNA: TGTGCCAGCAGCTCTAAATACGGTCTCGGACTGTACCAAGAGACCCAGTACTTC.

This chain uses TRBV30 with TRBJ1-1; no reliable D call. Trimming removed 5 bases at V and 1 base at J, with 14 bases between. The germline gives CDR1 GTSNPN, CDR2 SVGIG (reference sequence). This CDR3 is built from 14 residues. CDR3 in DNA: TGTGCCTGGCTAACCACTGTGAGGAACACTGAAGCTTTCTTT. This gives the protein CAWLTTVRNTEAFF.

The chain links TRBV4-3 to TRBJ2-3, with D possibly TRBD2 on 6 matching bases. The germline V and J ends were trimmed by 5 bases and 3 bases, with 15 bases remaining between them. Germline lookup yields CDR1 LGHNA and CDR2 YSLEER. The CDR3 is made up of 15 amino acids. CDR3 amino acids: CASSSWRGPTDTQYF. The CDR3 region has the DNA TGCGCCAGCAGCTCCTGGCGGGGACCAACAGATACGCAGTATTTT.

The rearrangement uses TRBV30 and TRBJ1-5, with D possibly matching TRBD1 (5 bases). Germline lookup yields CDR1 GTSNPN and CDR2 SVGIG (reference sequence). The CDR3 spans 15 residues. V was trimmed by 4 bases and J by 3 bases, leaving 16 bases between them. The CDR3, as DNA: TGTGCCTGGACCCCTCCGGGGACCCCCAATCAGCCCCAGCATTTT. This translates into CAWTPPGTPNQPQHF.

This clone was seen a handful of times. This chain connects TRBV30 to TRBJ2-7; D remains ambiguous. Germline V gene data show CDR1 as GTSNPN and CDR2 as SVGIG (reference sequence). This CDR3 has 14 amino acids. V was trimmed by 0 bases and J by 3 bases, leaving 12 bases between them. For the CDR3, the DNA is TGTGCCTGGAGTGTCTGGTCCCCAAACTACGAGCAGTACTTC. Amino acid sequence: CAWSVWSPNYEQYF. The complete variable domain, with remaining parts taken from reference TRBV30 and TRBJ2-7, reads SQTIHQWPATLVQPVGSPLSLECTVEGTSNPNLYWYRQAAGRGLQLLFYSVGIGQISSEVPQNLSASRPQDRQFILSSKKLLLSDSGFYLCAWSVWSPNYEQYFGPGTRLTVT.

This clone was detected a few times. The chain recombines TRBV6-6 with TRBJ1-1; 8 bases align to TRBD1. Germline-derived CDR1 and CDR2 are MNHNY and SVGAGI (reference sequence). Trimming at V came to 6 bases and at J to 5 bases, leaving 5 bases not matched to a gene. The CDR3 contains 13 residues. In nucleotides, the CDR3 is TGTGCCAGCAGCCAGGGGGCTTTGACTGAAGCTTTCTTT. This translates into CASSQGALTEAFF.

V gene TRBV6-1 combines with J gene TRBJ2-3, with D uncertain. The CDR3 spans 13 residues. Trimming stripped 10 bases from V and 0 bases from J, with 11 bases between. Germline V gives CDR1 MNHNS, CDR2 SASEGT. CDR3 nucleotides: TGTGCCATAGAGTACCCTAGCACAGATACGCAGTATTTT. Translating gives CAIEYPSTDTQYF.

Here the CDR3 reads CAWSPTFYGYTF. The CDR3 DNA is TGTGCCTGGAGTCCCACCTTCTATGGCTACACCTTC. The rearrangement links TRBV30 to TRBJ1-2; D is uncertain. Germline V gene sequence: CDR1 GTSNPN, CDR2 SVGIG (reference sequence). The CDR3 contains 12 residues. V lost 2 bases and J 4 bases, leaving 8 bases between the germline ends.

The chain employs TRBV5-1 and TRBJ2-5; D not certain. This CDR3 region has 16 residues. Deletions cut 0 bases from V and 2 bases from J, with 14 bases between. Germline CDR1 reads SGHRS; CDR2 reads YFSETQ. The chain's CDR3 is CASSLEARRPQETQYF. In nucleotides, the CDR3 is TGCGCCAGCAGCTTGGAAGCGCGGAGACCTCAAGAGACCCAGTACTTC.

V gene TRBV10-3 combines with J gene TRBJ2-3, with TRBD1 identical over 10 bases. V shed 10 bases, J shed 4 bases, and the junction held 5 bases outside the gene matches. This CDR3 is built from 13 residues. Germline values: CDR1 ENHRY, CDR2 SYGVKD. Here the CDR3 reads CATGTGVPDTQYF. CDR3 coding DNA: TGTGCCACGGGGACAGGGGTCCCAGATACGCAGTATTTT.

The chain has TRBV7-8 and TRBJ1-4; D is unresolved. This CDR3 has 13 residues. V lost 0 bases and J lost 7, with 6 bases in between. Germline loops: CDR1 SGHVS, CDR2 FQNEAQ. The CDR3 spells CASSLALGEKLFF. The CDR3 nucleotides are TGTGCCAGCAGCTTAGCGCTAGGTGAAAAACTGTTTTTT.

The chain combines TRBV6-4 with TRBJ1-2; 9 nucleotides align to TRBD1. Trimming at V came to 3 bases and at J to 7 bases, leaving 3 bases not matched to a gene. In germline, CDR1 is MRHNA, CDR2 SNTAGT. The CDR3 has 13 amino acids. The CDR3 bases are TGTGCCAGCAGTGAACAGGGGGCCGGTGGCTACACCTTC. It encodes CASSEQGAGGYTF.

This clone was observed once. V is TRBV7-2 and J is TRBJ1-3, with D unclear. Trimming left V 3 bases short and J 0 bases short, with 9 bases between. Germline values: CDR1 SGHTA, CDR2 FQGNSA. This CDR3 contains 15 residues. The CDR3 loop is CASSLRLLSGNTIYF. CDR3 DNA: TGTGCCAGCAGCTTGAGGCTACTCTCTGGAAACACCATATATTTT.

The chain carries TRBV29-1 and TRBJ2-2; D uncertain. V dropped 5 bases and J dropped 2 bases, with 9 bases sitting between them. Germline V gene data show CDR1 as SQVTM and CDR2 as ANQGSEA. The CDR3 has 13 residues. The CDR3 nucleotides read TGCAGCGTTATGAATTATAACACCGGGGAGCTGTTTTTT. Residues: CSVMNYNTGELFF.

The chain joins TRBV29-1 to TRBJ1-1; 7 bases agree with TRBD1. V was pared by 7 bases and J by 4 bases, with 9 bases of the junction left unmatched. Germline V gene sequence: CDR1 SQVTM, CDR2 ANQGSEA. This CDR3 contains 13 residues. The CDR3 is CSAQGGVSTEAFF. The CDR3 coding sequence is TGCAGCGCACAAGGGGGCGTAAGCACTGAAGCTTTCTTT.

The genes are TRBV29-1 and TRBJ2-3; TRBD2 agrees at 7 bases. The CDR3 has 17 residues. The V and J ends lost 4 bases and 0 bases, in that order; junction bases with no gene match: 13. CDR1 is SQVTM, CDR2 ANQGSEA, per germline. CDR3 DNA sequence: TGCAGCGTTGTACCGTCCCTAGCGGCGGGAAGCACAGATACGCAGTATTTT. Its protein product is CSVVPSLAAGSTDTQYF.

The V call is TRBV6-5, the J call TRBJ1-1; 7 nucleotides agree with TRBD1. Trimming removed 4 bases from V and 0 bases from J; junction bases left unmatched: 2. CDR1 MNHEY and CDR2 SVGAGI come from the germline V gene. The CDR3 consists of 14 residues. The DNA of the CDR3 is TGTGCCAGCAGTTGGGACAGTATGAACACTGAAGCTTTCTTT. Its translation: CASSWDSMNTEAFF.

The rearrangement uses TRBV7-9 and TRBJ2-1, with D unclear. Germline-derived CDR1 and CDR2 are SEHNR and FQNEAQ (reference sequence). The CDR3 has 14 residues. Trimming took off 6 bases at V and 2 bases at J, with 11 bases between the two ends. CDR3 sequence reads: CASSSPGPYNEQFF. The CDR3 DNA follows: TGTGCCAGCAGTTCTCCTGGGCCCTACAATGAGCAGTTCTTC.